Sequencing of this TCR beta chain was carried out in a study of shared clonotypes between healthy human individuals. The CDR3 is 14 residues long. Trimming at V came to 3 bases and at J to 7 bases, leaving 2 bases not matched to a gene. Germline V CDR1 and CDR2: SGHNT, YYREEE (reference sequence). Regarding the study as a whole: The expectation was that sequencing depth would affect clonotype sharing among donors. The authors sampled blood alone, and tissue repertoires likely differ.

In the study's own analysis: Quality scores were absent from the junction-only immunoSEQ sequences, so filtering differed. Produced via immunoSEQ multiplex PCR; TCRdb's table is partial and in-frame only. V, J and clone size derive from that table, while D and trimming were established from the DNA sequence. The repertoire holds hundreds of thousands of clones, 74% seen once, with 1.7% in the top ten. As to this clone: The antigen is undetermined.

The clonotype comes from a woman aged 25 to 39 in good health. This chain joins TRBV5-4 and TRBJ2-1; 12 bases fit TRBD2. The sequenced material came from memory CD4+ T cells sorted from blood. Documented subset: CD45RA-negative fraction. CDR3 coding DNA: TGTGCCAGCAGCTGGACTAGCGGGAATAATGAGCAGTTCTTC. It yields the protein CASSWTSGNNEQFF.